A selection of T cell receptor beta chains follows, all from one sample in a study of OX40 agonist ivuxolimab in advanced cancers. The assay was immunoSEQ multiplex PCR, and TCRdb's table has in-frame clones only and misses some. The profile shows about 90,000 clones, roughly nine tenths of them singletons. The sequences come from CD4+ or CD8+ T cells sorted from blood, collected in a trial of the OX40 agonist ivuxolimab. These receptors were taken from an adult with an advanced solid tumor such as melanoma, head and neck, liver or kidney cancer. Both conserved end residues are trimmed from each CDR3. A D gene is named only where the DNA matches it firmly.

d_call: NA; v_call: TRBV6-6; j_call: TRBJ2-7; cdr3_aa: ASRLSGGAPYEQY
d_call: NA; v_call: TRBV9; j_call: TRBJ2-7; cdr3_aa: ASSVGQVSYEQY
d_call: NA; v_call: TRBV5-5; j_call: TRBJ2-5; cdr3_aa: ASSRAGQQETQY
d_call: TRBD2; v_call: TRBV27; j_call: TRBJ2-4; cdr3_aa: ASSFSFPGLAGGVKNIQY
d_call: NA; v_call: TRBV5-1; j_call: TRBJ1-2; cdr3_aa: ASSLSGTELANYGYT
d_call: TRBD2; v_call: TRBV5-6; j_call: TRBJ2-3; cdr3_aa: ASSLWASGTVDTQY
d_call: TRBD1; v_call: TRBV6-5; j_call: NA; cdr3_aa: ASSYSRGHEQY
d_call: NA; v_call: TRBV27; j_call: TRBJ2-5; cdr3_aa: PRGPQETQY
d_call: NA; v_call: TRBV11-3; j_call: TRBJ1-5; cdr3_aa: ASSSNNQPQH
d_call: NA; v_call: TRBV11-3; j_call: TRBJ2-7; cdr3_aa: ASSQAPPTYEQY
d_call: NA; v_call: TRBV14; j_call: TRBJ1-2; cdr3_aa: ASSPPGTRNYGYT
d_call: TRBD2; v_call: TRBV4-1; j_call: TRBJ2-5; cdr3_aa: ASSQGGGVAGVGETQY
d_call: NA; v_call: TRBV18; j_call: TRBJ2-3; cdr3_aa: ASSPSTPDTQY
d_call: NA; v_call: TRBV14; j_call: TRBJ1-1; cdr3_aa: ASSLTWTDNTEAF
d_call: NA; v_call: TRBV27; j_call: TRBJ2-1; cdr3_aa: ASSNGHSSYNEQF
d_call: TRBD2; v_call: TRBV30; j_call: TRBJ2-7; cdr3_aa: AWSGLAASSYEQY
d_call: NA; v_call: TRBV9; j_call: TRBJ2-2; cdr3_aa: ASSVEGDTGELF
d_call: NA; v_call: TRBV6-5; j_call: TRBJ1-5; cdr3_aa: ASSYSDNQPQH
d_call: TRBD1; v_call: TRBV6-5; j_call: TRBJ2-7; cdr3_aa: ASSSRDRDYEQY
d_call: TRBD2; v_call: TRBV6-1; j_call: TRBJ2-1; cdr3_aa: ASSEAGVRYNEQF
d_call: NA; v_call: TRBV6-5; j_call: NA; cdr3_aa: ASSYSREPSYEQY
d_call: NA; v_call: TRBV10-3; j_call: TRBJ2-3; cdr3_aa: AIMSRGQEDTQY
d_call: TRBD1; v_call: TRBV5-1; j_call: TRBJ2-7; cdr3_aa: ASSRGTGFVEQY
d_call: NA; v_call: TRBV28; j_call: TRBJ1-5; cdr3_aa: AIEGRDNQPQH
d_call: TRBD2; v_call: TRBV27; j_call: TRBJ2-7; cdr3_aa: ASSWGGSVTEQY
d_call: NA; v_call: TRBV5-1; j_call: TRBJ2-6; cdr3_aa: ASSSGYLSGANVLT
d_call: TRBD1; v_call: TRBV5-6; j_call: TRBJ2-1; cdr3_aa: ASSLLDRGSIFNEQF
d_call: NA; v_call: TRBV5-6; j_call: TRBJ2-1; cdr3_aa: ASSFQPNEQF
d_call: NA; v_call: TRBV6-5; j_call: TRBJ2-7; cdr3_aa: ASSPYQGGAYEQY
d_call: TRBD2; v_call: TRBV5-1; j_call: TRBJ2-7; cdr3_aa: ASSFWGGVGEQY
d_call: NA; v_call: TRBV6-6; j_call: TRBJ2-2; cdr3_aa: ASSYLGAVTGELF
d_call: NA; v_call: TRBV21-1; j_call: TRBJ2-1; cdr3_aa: ASSLKRGVSGSSYRDNEQF
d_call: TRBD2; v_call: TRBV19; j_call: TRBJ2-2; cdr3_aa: ASSPTGTSNTGELF
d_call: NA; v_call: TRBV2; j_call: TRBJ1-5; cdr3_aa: ASSDPRKPQH
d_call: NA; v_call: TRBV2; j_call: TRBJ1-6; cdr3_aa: ASSRRTSSYNSPLH
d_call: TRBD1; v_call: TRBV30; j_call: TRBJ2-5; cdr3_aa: ASQIRDRGPQETQY
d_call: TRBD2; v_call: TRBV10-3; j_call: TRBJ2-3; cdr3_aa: AISESPRGDTDTQY
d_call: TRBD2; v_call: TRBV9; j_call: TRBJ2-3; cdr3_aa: ASSAGVAGSGTDTQY
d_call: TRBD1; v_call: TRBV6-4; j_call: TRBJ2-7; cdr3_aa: ASSPGTVSYEQY
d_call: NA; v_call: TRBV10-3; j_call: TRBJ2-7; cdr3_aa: ATGATPSYEQY
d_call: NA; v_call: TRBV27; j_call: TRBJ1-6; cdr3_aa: ASSPRGDSPLH
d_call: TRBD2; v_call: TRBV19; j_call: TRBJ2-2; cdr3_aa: ASSIVAGGTGELF
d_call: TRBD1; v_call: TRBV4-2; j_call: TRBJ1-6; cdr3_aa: ASSQGDRGSSPLH
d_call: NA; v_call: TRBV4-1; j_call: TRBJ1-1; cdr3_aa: ASSNEGMNTEAF
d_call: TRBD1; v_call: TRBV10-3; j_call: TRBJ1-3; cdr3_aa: AITPTGGYGNTIY
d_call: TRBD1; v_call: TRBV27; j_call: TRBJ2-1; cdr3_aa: ASSLLQGARDEQF
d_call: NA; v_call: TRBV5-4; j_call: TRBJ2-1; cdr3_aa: ASSLEAESLQF
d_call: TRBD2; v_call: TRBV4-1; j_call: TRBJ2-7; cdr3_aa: ASSRGLAGGSPYEQY
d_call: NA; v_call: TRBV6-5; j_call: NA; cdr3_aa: ASSYSPTRNAEQY
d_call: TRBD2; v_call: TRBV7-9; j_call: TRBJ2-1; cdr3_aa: ASSFIAGVNNEQF
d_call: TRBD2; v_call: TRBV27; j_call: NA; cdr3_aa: ASSFGGRAHEQY